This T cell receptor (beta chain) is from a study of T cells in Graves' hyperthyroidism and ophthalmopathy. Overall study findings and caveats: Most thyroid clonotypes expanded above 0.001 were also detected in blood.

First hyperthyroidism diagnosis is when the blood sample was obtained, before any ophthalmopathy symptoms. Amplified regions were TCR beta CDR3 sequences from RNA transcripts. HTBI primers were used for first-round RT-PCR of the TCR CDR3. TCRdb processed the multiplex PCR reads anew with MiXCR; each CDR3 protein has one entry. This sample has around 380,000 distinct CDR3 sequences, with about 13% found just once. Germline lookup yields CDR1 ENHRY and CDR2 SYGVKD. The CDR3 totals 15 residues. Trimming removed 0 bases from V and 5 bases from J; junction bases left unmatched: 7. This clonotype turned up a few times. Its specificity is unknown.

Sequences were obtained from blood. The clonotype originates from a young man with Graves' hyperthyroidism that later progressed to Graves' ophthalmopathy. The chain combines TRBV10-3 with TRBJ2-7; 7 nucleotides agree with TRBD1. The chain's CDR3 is CAISESQGGPDEQYF. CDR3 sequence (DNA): TGTGCCATCAGTGAGTCACAAGGGGGCCCCGACGAGCAGTACTTC.